This is a list of T cell receptor beta chains from one sample in a study of control samples from healthy donors and cancer patients. The assay was immunoSEQ multiplex PCR, and TCRdb's table has in-frame clones only and misses some. The table lists 150,000 to 200,000 clones, about 90% of them singletons, with 1.1% to 1.5% in the top ten. Sequencing was done on a sample of blood. These TCRs come from a woman aged 50 to 65 in good health. CDR3s include the opening cysteine and the closing phenylalanine or tryptophan. The order of the fields is V gene, D gene, J gene, clone size, CDR3 protein, CDR3 DNA. A D gene is named only where the DNA matches it firmly. A row's size may be missing; if present it is once, few, many or a size class.

V gene: TRBV5-6
D gene: TRBD1
J gene: TRBJ1-5
clone size: -
CDR3 protein: CASSLLRDRVENQPQHF
CDR3 DNA: TGTGCCAGCAGCCTTCTCCGGGACAGAGTTGAAAATCAGCCCCAGCATTTT

V gene: TRBV7-2
D gene: -
J gene: TRBJ1-4
clone size: -
CDR3 protein: CASSLGPATTNEKLFF
CDR3 DNA: TGTGCCAGCAGCTTAGGACCAGCGACAACTAATGAAAAACTGTTTTTT

V gene: TRBV28
D gene: TRBD2
J gene: TRBJ2-3
clone size: -
CDR3 protein: CASSLLAATDTQYF
CDR3 DNA: TGTGCCAGCAGTTTACTAGCGGCCACAGATACGCAGTATTTT

V gene: TRBV11-2
D gene: TRBD2
J gene: TRBJ2-5
clone size: -
CDR3 protein: CASSFDTTSGGARMETQYF
CDR3 DNA: TGTGCCAGCAGCTTCGACACGACTAGCGGGGGGGCCAGAATGGAGACCCAGTACTTC

V gene: TRBV7-9
D gene: -
J gene: TRBJ2-3
clone size: -
CDR3 protein: CASSFAGGRPDTQYF
CDR3 DNA: TGTGCCAGCAGCTTTGCCGGGGGAAGGCCAGATACGCAGTATTTT

V gene: TRBV4-1
D gene: TRBD1
J gene: TRBJ1-3
clone size: -
CDR3 protein: CASSVDRVSGNTIYF
CDR3 DNA: TGCGCCAGCAGCGTCGACAGGGTCTCTGGAAACACCATATATTTT

V gene: TRBV5-4
D gene: -
J gene: TRBJ2-7
clone size: -
CDR3 protein: CALQGGTDGGEQYF
CDR3 DNA: TGTGCCCTTCAAGGGGGGACAGATGGGGGGGAGCAGTACTTC

V gene: TRBV7-9
D gene: -
J gene: TRBJ1-5
clone size: -
CDR3 protein: CASSPTGGQPQHF
CDR3 DNA: TGTGCCAGCAGCCCAACCGGGGGTCAGCCCCAGCATTTT

V gene: TRBV3-1/TRBV3-2
D gene: -
J gene: TRBJ2-7
clone size: -
CDR3 protein: CASSQVAGGGEQYF
CDR3 DNA: TGTGCCAGCAGCCAAGTGGCAGGGGGAGGCGAGCAGTACTTC

V gene: TRBV28
D gene: -
J gene: TRBJ1-1
clone size: -
CDR3 protein: CASSSPWRSVNTEAFF
CDR3 DNA: TGTGCCAGCAGCTCCCCGTGGCGTAGTGTGAACACTGAAGCTTTCTTT

V gene: TRBV24-1
D gene: -
J gene: TRBJ2-1
clone size: -
CDR3 protein: CATSDSLSGYNEQFF
CDR3 DNA: TGTGCCACCAGTGATTCGCTTAGCGGTTACAATGAGCAGTTCTTC

V gene: TRBV28
D gene: -
J gene: TRBJ1-1
clone size: -
CDR3 protein: CASSGSTEAFF
CDR3 DNA: TGTGCCAGCAGTGGCTCCACTGAAGCTTTCTTT

V gene: TRBV9
D gene: TRBD2
J gene: TRBJ2-1
clone size: -
CDR3 protein: CASSGLAGGGRNEQFF
CDR3 DNA: TGTGCCAGCAGCGGGCTAGCGGGAGGGGGTCGGAATGAGCAGTTCTTC

V gene: TRBV4-3
D gene: TRBD2
J gene: TRBJ2-1
clone size: few
CDR3 protein: CASSQGLAGYNEQFF
CDR3 DNA: TGCGCCAGCAGCCAGGGACTAGCGGGGTACAATGAGCAGTTCTTC

V gene: TRBV5-8
D gene: TRBD2
J gene: TRBJ2-6
clone size: -
CDR3 protein: CASSLYVPPQGGAGANVLTF
CDR3 DNA: TGTGCCAGCAGCTTGTATGTACCTCCGCAGGGAGGGGCTGGGGCCAACGTCCTGACTTTC